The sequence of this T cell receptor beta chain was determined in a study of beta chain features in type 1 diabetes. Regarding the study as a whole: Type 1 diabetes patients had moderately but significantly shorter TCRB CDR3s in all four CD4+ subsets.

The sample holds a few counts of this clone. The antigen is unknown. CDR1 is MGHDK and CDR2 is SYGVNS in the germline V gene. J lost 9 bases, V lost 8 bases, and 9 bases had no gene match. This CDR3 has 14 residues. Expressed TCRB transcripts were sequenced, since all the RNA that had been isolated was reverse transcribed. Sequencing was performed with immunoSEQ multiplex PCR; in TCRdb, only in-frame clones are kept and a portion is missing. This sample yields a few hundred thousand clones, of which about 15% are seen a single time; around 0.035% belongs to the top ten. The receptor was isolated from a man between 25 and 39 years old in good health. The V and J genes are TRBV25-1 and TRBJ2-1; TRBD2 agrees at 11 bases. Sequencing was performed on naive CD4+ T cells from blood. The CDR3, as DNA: TGTGCCAGCCGAGGCGGCCTAGCGGGAGGTGAGCAGTTCTTC. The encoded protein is CASRGGLAGGEQFF.